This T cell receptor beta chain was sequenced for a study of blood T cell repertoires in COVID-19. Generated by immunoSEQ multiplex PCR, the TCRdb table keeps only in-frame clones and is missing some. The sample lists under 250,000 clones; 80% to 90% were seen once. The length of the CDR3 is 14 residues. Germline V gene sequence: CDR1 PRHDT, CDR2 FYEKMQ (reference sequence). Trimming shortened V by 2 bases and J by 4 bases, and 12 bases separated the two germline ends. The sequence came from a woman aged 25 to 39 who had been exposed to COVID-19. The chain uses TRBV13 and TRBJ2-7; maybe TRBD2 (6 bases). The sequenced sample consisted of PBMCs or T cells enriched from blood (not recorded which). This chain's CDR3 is CASSLFGRPYEQYF. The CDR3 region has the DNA TGTGCCAGCAGCTTATTCGGGAGACCTTACGAGCAGTACTTC.